Reported below is one T cell receptor beta chain. This sample was included in a study of regulatory T cells in long-lasting Graves disease. CDR3 regions were amplified by Arm-PCR using iRepertoire HTBI primers to build TCR beta libraries. Authors' analysis steps: Identification across samples found 60 to 75 TRBV and 11 to 15 TRBJ segments. TCRdb reprocessed the multiplex PCR reads with MiXCR, giving one entry per CDR3 protein. TCRdb's processing, not the authors', yielded these V and J calls. The sample shows 300,000 or so distinct CDR3 sequences, about 18% of them seen only once. Germline V gene data show CDR1 as MRHNA and CDR2 as SNTAGT. CDR3 length: 14 residues. V gave up 5 bases and J gave up 1 base; unmatched junction bases: 2. The time point denotes: persistent/refractory GD, antithyroid drugs over 5 years with positive TRAb. RNA from PBMCs was the source of the TCR library. One endocrinology department in Xi'an, China, was where patients came from.

The TCR was taken from a female donor with Graves disease. The chain carries TRBV6-4 and TRBJ2-1; 7 nucleotides match TRBD2. Source: peripheral blood mononuclear cells (PBMCs), taken when the disease was refractory, from a patient treated with antithyroid drugs. In DNA form, the CDR3 reads TGTGCCAGCAGTTCGCGGGGGTCCTACAATGAGCAGTTCTTC. It codes for CASSSRGSYNEQFF.